This is a list of T cell receptor beta chains from one sample in a study of T cell responses to AZD1222 COVID-19 vaccine. Libraries were prepared by immunoSEQ multiplex PCR; TCRdb keeps only in-frame clonotypes and omits some of them. In the table there are 75,000 to 100,000 clones, 88% of which are singletons. The sequenced sample was peripheral blood, obtained on day 0 of AZD1222 vaccination. The receptor source for this set is an adult in good health. CDR3s include the opening cysteine and the closing phenylalanine or tryptophan. The D gene is left open where the match is weak. Clone size is not always given. Where it is, it says once, few, many or a class for expanded clones.

size,V,D,J,CDR3,DNA
.,TRBV27,TRBD1,TRBJ1-3,CASRSTGAGNTIYF,TGTGCCAGCAGATCTACAGGGGCTGGAAACACCATATATTTT
.,TRBV30,TRBD1,TRBJ1-5,CAATRGPGSNQPQHF,TGTGCCGCGACGAGGGGGCCGGGTAGCAATCAGCCCCAGCATTTT
.,TRBV6-6,.,TRBJ1-1,CASRSTSPGAFF,TGTGCCAGCAGATCCACATCCCCAGGGGCTTTCTTT
once,TRBV5-5,.,TRBJ2-2,CASSLPRGELFF,TGTGCCAGCAGCTTGCCCAGAGGGGAGCTGTTTTTT
.,TRBV13,TRBD1,TRBJ1-5,CASDRGLYSNQPQHF,TGTGCATCGGACAGGGGCCTTTATAGCAATCAGCCCCAGCATTTT
once,TRBV6-5,.,TRBJ2-7,CASSRANRYEQYF,TGTGCCAGCAGCCGAGCCAATCGCTACGAGCAGTACTTC
.,TRBV27,.,TRBJ1-5,CASSPPGRINQPQHF,TGTGCCAGCAGCCCACCGGGACGGATCAATCAGCCCCAGCATTTT
.,TRBV30,.,TRBJ1-6,CAWSVFAKLYNSPLHF,TGTGCCTGGAGTGTCTTTGCTAAACTCTATAATTCACCCCTCCACTTT
.,TRBV24-1,.,TRBJ1-1,CATSEPMDSLNTEAFF,TGTGCCACCAGTGAACCCATGGACAGTTTGAACACTGAAGCTTTCTTT
.,TRBV6-2/TRBV6-3,.,TRBJ1-2,CASSYGQPNGYTF,TGTGCCAGCAGTTACGGGCAGCCCAATGGCTACACCTTC
.,TRBV10-2,.,TRBJ1-1,CASSEFVLTEAFF,TGCGCCAGCAGTGAGTTCGTACTGACTGAAGCTTTCTTT
once,TRBV6-1,.,TRBJ1-1,CASSERENTEAFF,TGTGCCAGCAGTGAAAGGGAGAACACTGAAGCTTTCTTT
.,TRBV7-9,.,TRBJ2-3,CASSLDWIDTQYF,TGTGCCAGCAGCTTAGACTGGATAGATACGCAGTATTTT
.,TRBV11-2,TRBD1,TRBJ1-1,CASSRIQGAQYTEAFF,TGTGCCAGCAGCCGAATCCAGGGGGCGCAGTACACTGAAGCTTTCTTT
.,TRBV11-1,TRBD2,TRBJ2-3,CASSPGTGGDTQYF,TGTGCCAGCAGCCCGGGAACGGGGGGAGATACGCAGTATTTT
.,TRBV6-5,.,TRBJ2-7,CASSYQYEQYF,TGTGCCAGCAGTTACCAATACGAGCAGTACTTC
.,TRBV25-1,.,TRBJ2-7,CASSEAPIRQGIYEQYF,TGTGCCAGCAGTGAGGCCCCGATTCGGCAGGGAATCTACGAGCAGTACTTC
.,TRBV10-3,TRBD1,TRBJ2-2,CAIGRTGSTGELFF,TGTGCCATCGGACGGACAGGGTCCACCGGGGAGCTGTTTTTT
.,TRBV19,.,TRBJ1-1,CASSIPGGVTEAFF,TGTGCCAGTAGTATCCCCGGAGGGGTCACTGAAGCTTTCTTT
.,TRBV4-3,TRBD2,TRBJ2-2,CASSQDRPGGTNTGELFF,TGCGCCAGCAGCCAAGATCGGCCGGGGGGGACGAACACCGGGGAGCTGTTTTTT
few,TRBV27,.,TRBJ1-6,CASSLRGSPLHF,TGTGCCAGCAGTTTACGAGGGTCACCCCTCCACTTT
.,TRBV6-2/TRBV6-3,.,TRBJ1-2,CASSKTGYGYTF,TGTGCCAGCAGTAAGACAGGCTATGGCTACACCTTC
.,TRBV6-1,TRBD2,TRBJ2-7,CASSARTSGGAYEQYF,TGTGCCAGCAGTGCGCGGACTAGCGGGGGGGCCTACGAGCAGTACTTC
.,TRBV7-3,TRBD2,TRBJ2-5,CASGLAGILGETQYF,TGTGCCAGCGGACTAGCGGGGATCCTTGGGGAGACCCAGTACTTC
.,TRBV18,.,TRBJ1-1,CASSPPRTLNTEAFF,TGTGCCAGCTCACCACCCCGGACCCTTAACACTGAAGCTTTCTTT
.,TRBV5-1,.,TRBJ1-1,CASSSFRGQNTEAFF,TGCGCCAGCAGCTCCTTCAGGGGTCAGAACACTGAAGCTTTCTTT
.,TRBV27,TRBD1,TRBJ2-7,CASRATGFPYEQYF,TGTGCCAGCAGGGCGACAGGGTTCCCCTACGAGCAGTACTTC
.,TRBV6-2/TRBV6-3,.,TRBJ2-1,CASSYPGLDYNEQFF,TGTGCCAGCAGTTACCCGGGACTGGACTACAATGAGCAGTTCTTC
.,TRBV14,.,TRBJ2-1,CASSSQRNEQFF,TGTGCCAGCAGCTCGCAGAGAAATGAGCAGTTCTTC
.,TRBV7-7,.,TRBJ2-5,CASTPGGAAVETQYF,TGTGCTAGCACCCCTGGGGGGGCCGCAGTAGAGACCCAGTACTTC
.,TRBV9,.,TRBJ2-6,CASSVGTATSGANVLTF,TGTGCCAGCAGCGTAGGGACTGCGACCTCTGGGGCCAACGTCCTGACTTTC
.,TRBV5-4,TRBD1,TRBJ1-1,CASSVRTGGNTEAFF,TGTGCCAGCAGCGTCCGGACAGGAGGGAACACTGAAGCTTTCTTT
.,TRBV19,TRBD1,TRBJ2-7,CASSITGQPYEQYF,TGTGCCAGTAGTATAACGGGACAGCCCTACGAGCAGTACTTC
.,TRBV28,.,TRBJ1-6,CASSLPHGIGSPLHF,TGTGCCAGCAGTTTACCCCATGGAATTGGTTCACCCCTCCACTTT
.,TRBV11-3,.,TRBJ2-7,CASSYRGGYEQYF,TGTGCCAGCAGCTACAGGGGGGGCTACGAGCAGTACTTC
.,TRBV4-1,.,TRBJ1-5,CASSLLPQHF,TGCGCCAGCAGCCTCCTCCCCCAGCATTTT
.,TRBV19,.,TRBJ1-5,CASSLTHQPQHF,TGTGCCAGTAGTCTAACTCATCAGCCCCAGCATTTT
.,TRBV7-6,.,TRBJ2-7,CASREGQATYEQYF,TGTGCCAGCAGGGAAGGGCAGGCCACCTACGAGCAGTACTTC
.,TRBV3-1/TRBV3-2,.,TRBJ1-3,CASSQNQQVASGNTIYF,TGTGCCAGCAGCCAAAATCAACAGGTCGCGTCTGGAAACACCATATATTTT
.,TRBV5-1,.,TRBJ2-1,CASSFRESYNEQFF,TGCGCCAGCAGCTTCAGGGAATCCTACAATGAGCAGTTCTTC
.,TRBV12-3/TRBV12-4,.,TRBJ2-7,CASSLSQGPEQYF,TGTGCCAGCAGTTTATCGCAGGGACCCGAGCAGTACTTC
.,TRBV10-2,TRBD1,TRBJ2-7,CASGQGLTYEQYF,TGCGCCAGCGGACAGGGACTTACCTACGAGCAGTACTTC
.,TRBV27,.,TRBJ2-5,CASAPWSKETQYF,TGTGCCAGCGCTCCCTGGTCCAAAGAGACCCAGTACTTC
.,TRBV7-6,TRBD2,TRBJ2-2,CASSRTSGGAVDTGELFF,TGTGCCAGCAGCCGGACTAGCGGGGGGGCTGTGGACACCGGGGAGCTGTTTTTT
.,TRBV12-5,.,TRBJ1-1,CASGLATSNTEAFF,TGTGCTAGTGGTCTGGCTACAAGTAACACTGAAGCTTTCTTT
.,TRBV5-1,TRBD1,TRBJ1-1,CATGTGTDTEAFF,TGCGCCACCGGCACCGGGACAGACACTGAAGCTTTCTTT
.,TRBV19,.,TRBJ2-2,CASSPPLNTGELFF,TGTGCCAGTAGCCCCCCCTTGAACACCGGGGAGCTGTTTTTT
.,TRBV12-5,.,TRBJ2-6,CASGLVTAGGANVLTF,TGTGCTAGTGGTTTGGTAACCGCTGGTGGGGCCAACGTCCTGACTTTC
once,TRBV6-5,.,TRBJ1-5,CASSYSGSSPQHF,TGTGCCAGCAGTTACTCCGGAAGTAGCCCCCAGCATTTT
.,TRBV9,.,TRBJ2-5,CASSANNQETQYF,TGTGCCAGCAGCGCAAATAACCAAGAGACCCAGTACTTC
.,TRBV6-4,TRBD1,TRBJ1-2,CASSRGGGASPGYTF,TGTGCCAGCAGCCGAGGAGGGGGCGCATCCCCTGGCTACACCTTC
.,TRBV7-2,.,TRBJ2-7,CASSLAGRFSYEQYF,TGTGCCAGCAGCTTAGCGGGACGCTTCTCCTACGAGCAGTACTTC
.,TRBV5-1,.,TRBJ2-4,CASRTDGGGANIQYF,TGCGCCAGCAGAACCGATGGAGGGGGCGCGAACATTCAGTACTTC
.,TRBV5-1,TRBD1,TRBJ2-7,CASSSGQGNEQYF,TGCGCCAGCAGCTCCGGACAGGGGAACGAGCAGTACTTC
few,TRBV29-1,.,TRBJ2-1,CSVVLGRPPEQFF,TGCAGCGTTGTCTTAGGCAGACCGCCTGAGCAGTTCTTC